These T cell receptor beta chains were read from a single sample in a study of shared clonotypes between healthy human individuals. Clones were sequenced by immunoSEQ multiplex PCR, and TCRdb holds only the in-frame ones, with some missing. The repertoire holds over 1.5 million clones, with 95% to 99% as singletons. Sample: naive CD4+ T cells sorted from blood. Receptors were obtained from a man aged 30 to 45 in good health. CDR3s include the opening cysteine and the closing phenylalanine or tryptophan. A D gene is named only where the DNA matches it firmly. Size values are once, few and many counts, or a class for expanded clones, and some rows have none.

>TRBV5-1|-|-|TRBJ2-1
TGCGCCAGCAGCCCCTACCGCGGACCCTACAATGAGCAGTTCTTC
CASSPYRGPYNEQFF
>TRBV28|-|TRBD2|TRBJ2-1
TGTGCCAGCAGCCTGGGAGGGCCGTCCTACAATGAGCAGTTCTTC
CASSLGGPSYNEQFF
>TRBV28|-|TRBD1|TRBJ2-7
TGTGCCAGCACCTTGGGACAGGGGAGCTCCTACGAGCAGTACTTC
CASTLGQGSSYEQYF
>TRBV19|-|TRBD2|TRBJ2-5
TGTGCCAGTAGTTCCGGAGGTAGCGGGGGCGGTGAGACCCAGTACTTC
CASSSGGSGGGETQYF
>TRBV7-5|-|-|TRBJ2-4
TGTGTCAGAAGCTTAGAACTCCAGACTCTAGCCAAAAACATTCAGTACTTC
CVRSLELQTLAKNIQYF
>TRBV5-1|-|TRBD2|TRBJ2-1
TGCGCCAGCACCCTGACTAGCGGAACCTACAATGAGCAGTTCTTC
CASTLTSGTYNEQFF
>TRBV28|-|-|TRBJ2-1
TGTGCCAGCAGTTTATCTATCTCCGGTAGTGAGCAGTTCTTC
CASSLSISGSEQFF
>TRBV21-1|-|-|TRBJ1-5
TGTGCCAGCAGCAGAGGACAGAACCAGCCCCAGCATTTT
CASSRGQNQPQHF
>TRBV5-1|-|-|TRBJ2-2
TGCGCCAGCAGTCAGGCGATGGACACCGGGGAGCTGTTTTTT
CASSQAMDTGELFF
>TRBV7-9|-|-|TRBJ2-2
TGTGCCATCCGTGTCGGGACCGGGGAGCTGTTTTTT
CAIRVGTGELFF
>TRBV28|-|TRBD1|TRBJ1-5
TGTGCCAGCAGTTTATGGGCAGGTCCAGGGGGGCAGCCCCAGCATTTT
CASSLWAGPGGQPQHF
>TRBV20-1|-|-|TRBJ1-2
TGCAGTTCGCTTCGGGATGGCTACACCTTC
CSSLRDGYTF
>TRBV7-2|-|TRBD2|TRBJ2-1
TGTGCCAGCATCCCCGGGCGCGGGAGGTACAATGAGCAGTTCTTC
CASIPGRGRYNEQFF
>TRBV5-4|-|TRBD2|TRBJ2-2
TGTGCCAGCAGCGGACTAGCGGGAGGAGGCACCGGGGAGCTGTTTTTT
CASSGLAGGGTGELFF
>TRBV18|-|TRBD2|TRBJ2-3
TGTGCCAGCTCACCTCTAATAGCGGGGACCACAGATACGCAGTATTTT
CASSPLIAGTTDTQYF
>TRBV30|-|TRBD1|TRBJ2-7
TGTGCCTGGAGTAACTCAGGGACAGGAGTTAGGGAGCAGTACTTC
CAWSNSGTGVREQYF
>TRBV29-1|-|-|TRBJ2-7
TGCAGCGTTTCCCCCTCGGGCAGGGGAACTCAGCAGTACTTC
CSVSPSGRGTQQYF
>TRBV9|-|-|TRBJ2-7
TGTGCCAGCAGCCAATTTCCCGGGACAAACGAGCAGTACTTC
CASSQFPGTNEQYF
>TRBV5-4|once|-|TRBJ2-5
TGTGCCTACGCCCCGGGGCAGCGAGGGGAGACCCAGTACTTC
CAYAPGQRGETQYF
>TRBV6-6|-|TRBD2|TRBJ2-3
TGTGCCAGCAGTATAGGACTAGCGGGAGATGGTACGCAGTATTTT
CASSIGLAGDGTQYF
>TRBV5-1|-|-|TRBJ2-6
TGCGCCAGCAGCATTGATGGGGCCAACGTCCTGACTTTC
CASSIDGANVLTF
>TRBV9|-|-|TRBJ1-2
TGTGCCAGCAGCGTAGCTGAGGAGTTAAGAAAGGGCAAAGAACGCCCTGGCTACACCTTC
CASSVAEELRKGKERPGYTF
>TRBV10-3|-|-|TRBJ1-2
TGTGCCATCAGTGGAGGGATTAACTATGGCTACACCTTC
CAISGGINYGYTF
>TRBV6-1|-|-|TRBJ2-7
TGTGCCAGCAGTGAAGTTAGGTACGAGCAGTACTTC
CASSEVRYEQYF